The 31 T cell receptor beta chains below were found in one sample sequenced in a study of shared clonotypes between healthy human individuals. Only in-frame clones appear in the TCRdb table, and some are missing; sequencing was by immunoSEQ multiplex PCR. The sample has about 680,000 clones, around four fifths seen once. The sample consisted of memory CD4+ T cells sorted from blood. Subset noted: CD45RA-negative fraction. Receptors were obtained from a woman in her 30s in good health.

The CDR3 region has the DNA TGTGCTAGTGCCTTGGGGCCCCAAGAGACCCAGTACTTC. It codes for CASALGPQETQYF. This chain joins TRBV12-5 and TRBJ2-5; D is possibly TRBD1 (5 bases). V gave up 7 bases and J gave up 1 base, with 10 bases separating them. CDR1 is LGHNT and CDR2 is FRNRAP in the germline V gene. The length of the CDR3 is 13 residues.

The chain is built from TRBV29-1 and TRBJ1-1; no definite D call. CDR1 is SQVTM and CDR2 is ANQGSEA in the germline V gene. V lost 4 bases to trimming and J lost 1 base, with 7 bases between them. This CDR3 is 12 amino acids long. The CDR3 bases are TGCAGCGTTGTTTCTTGGAACACTGAAGCTTTCTTT. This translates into CSVVSWNTEAFF.

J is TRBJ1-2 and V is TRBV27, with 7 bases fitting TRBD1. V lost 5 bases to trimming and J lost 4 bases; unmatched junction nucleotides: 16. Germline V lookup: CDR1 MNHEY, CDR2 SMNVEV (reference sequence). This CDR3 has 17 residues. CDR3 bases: TGTGCCAGCAGTGTTAGGGGACAGACAATTAACACCTATGGCTACACCTTC. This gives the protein CASSVRGQTINTYGYTF.

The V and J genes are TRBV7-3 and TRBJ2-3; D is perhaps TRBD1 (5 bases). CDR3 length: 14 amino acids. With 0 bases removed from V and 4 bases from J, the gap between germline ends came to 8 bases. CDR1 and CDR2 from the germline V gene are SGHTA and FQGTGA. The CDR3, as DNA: TGTGCCAGCAGCTTAACCAGGGATGCAGATACGCAGTATTTT. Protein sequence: CASSLTRDADTQYF.

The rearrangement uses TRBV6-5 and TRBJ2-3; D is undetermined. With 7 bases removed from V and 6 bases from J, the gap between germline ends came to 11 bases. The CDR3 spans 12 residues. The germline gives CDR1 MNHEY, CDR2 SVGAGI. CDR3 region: CASTDSSDTQYF. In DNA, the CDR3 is TGTGCCAGCACCGACTCTTCGGATACGCAGTATTTT.

The DNA for the CDR3 is TGCAGCGTTGGGGCGGGAGCCCTATACGAGCAGTACTTC. Its translation is CSVGAGALYEQYF. V is TRBV29-1 and J is TRBJ2-7; TRBD2 agrees at 7 bases. The CDR3 is 13 residues long. Looked up from germline, CDR1 is SQVTM and CDR2 is ANQGSEA. The V and J ends lost 4 bases and 4 bases, in that order; junction bases with no gene match: 7.

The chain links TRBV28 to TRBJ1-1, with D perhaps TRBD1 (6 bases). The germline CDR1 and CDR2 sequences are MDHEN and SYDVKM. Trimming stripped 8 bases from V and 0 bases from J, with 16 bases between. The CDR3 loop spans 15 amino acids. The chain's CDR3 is CASVGSGQLNTEAFF. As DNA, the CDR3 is TGTGCCAGCGTGGGGTCCGGACAGTTGAACACTGAAGCTTTCTTT.

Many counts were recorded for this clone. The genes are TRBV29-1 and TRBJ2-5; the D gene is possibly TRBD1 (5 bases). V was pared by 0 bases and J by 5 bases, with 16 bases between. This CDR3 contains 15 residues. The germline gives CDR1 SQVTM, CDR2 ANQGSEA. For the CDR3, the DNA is TGCAGCGTTGAAGATCTTCAGGGTATGGGGGAGACCCAGTACTTC. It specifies CSVEDLQGMGETQYF.

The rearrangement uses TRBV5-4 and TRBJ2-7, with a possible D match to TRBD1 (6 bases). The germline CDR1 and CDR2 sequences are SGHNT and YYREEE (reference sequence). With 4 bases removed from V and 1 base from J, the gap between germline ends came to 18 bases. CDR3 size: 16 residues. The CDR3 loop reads CASSPKGERASYEQYF. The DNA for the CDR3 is TGTGCCAGCAGCCCCAAGGGGGAGCGAGCATCCTACGAGCAGTACTTC.

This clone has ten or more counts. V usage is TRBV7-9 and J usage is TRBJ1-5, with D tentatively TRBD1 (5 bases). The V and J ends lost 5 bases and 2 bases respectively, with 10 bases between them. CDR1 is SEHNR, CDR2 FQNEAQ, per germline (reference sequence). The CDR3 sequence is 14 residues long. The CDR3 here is CASSLGTGNQPQHF. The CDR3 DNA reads TGTGCCAGCAGCCTAGGGACGGGCAATCAGCCCCAGCATTTT.

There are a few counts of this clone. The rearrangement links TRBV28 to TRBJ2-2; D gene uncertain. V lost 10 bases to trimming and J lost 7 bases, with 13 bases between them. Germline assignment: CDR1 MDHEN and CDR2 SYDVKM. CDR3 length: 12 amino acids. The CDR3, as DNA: TGTGCCACGTATCCCCTGGACGGGGAGCTGTTTTTT. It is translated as CATYPLDGELFF.

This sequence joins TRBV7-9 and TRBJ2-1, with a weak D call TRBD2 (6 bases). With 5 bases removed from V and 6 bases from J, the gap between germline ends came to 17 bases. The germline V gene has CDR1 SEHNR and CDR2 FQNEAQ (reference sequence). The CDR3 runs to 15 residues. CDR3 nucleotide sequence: TGTGCCAGCAGCGACCGGGACTCCGCCCCCAATGAGCAGTTCTTC. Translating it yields CASSDRDSAPNEQFF.

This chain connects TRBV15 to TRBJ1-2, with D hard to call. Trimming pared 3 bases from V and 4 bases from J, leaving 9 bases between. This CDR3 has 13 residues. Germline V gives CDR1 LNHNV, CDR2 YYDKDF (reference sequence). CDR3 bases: TGTGCCACCAGCAGCCGCCCGGGCTATGGCTACACCTTC. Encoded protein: CATSSRPGYGYTF.

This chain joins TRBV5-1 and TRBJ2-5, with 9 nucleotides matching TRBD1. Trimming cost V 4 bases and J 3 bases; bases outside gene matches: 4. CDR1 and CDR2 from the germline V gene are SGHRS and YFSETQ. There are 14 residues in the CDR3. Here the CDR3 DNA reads TGCGCCAGCAGCCAAGGGACAGGGAAAGAGACCCAGTACTTC. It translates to CASSQGTGKETQYF.

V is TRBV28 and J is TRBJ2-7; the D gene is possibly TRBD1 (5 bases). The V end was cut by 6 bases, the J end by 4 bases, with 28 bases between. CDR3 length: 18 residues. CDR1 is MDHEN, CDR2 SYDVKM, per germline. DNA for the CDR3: TGTGCCAGCAGCTCACTCCCCGACAGCCGAACCGTCCATTACGAGCAGTACTTC. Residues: CASSSLPDSRTVHYEQYF. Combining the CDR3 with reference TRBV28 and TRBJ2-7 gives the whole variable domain DVKVTQSSRYLVKRTGEKVFLECVQDMDHENMFWYRQDPGLGLRLIYFSYDVKMKEKGDIPEGYSVSREKKERFSLILESASTNQTSMYLCASSSLPDSRTVHYEQYFGPGTRLTVT.

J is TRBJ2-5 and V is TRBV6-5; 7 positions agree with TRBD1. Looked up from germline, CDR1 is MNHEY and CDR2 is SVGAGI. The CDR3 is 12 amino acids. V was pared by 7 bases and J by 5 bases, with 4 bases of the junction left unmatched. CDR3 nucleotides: TGTGCCAGCACCGGGGACAGCGAGACCCAGTACTTC. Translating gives CASTGDSETQYF.

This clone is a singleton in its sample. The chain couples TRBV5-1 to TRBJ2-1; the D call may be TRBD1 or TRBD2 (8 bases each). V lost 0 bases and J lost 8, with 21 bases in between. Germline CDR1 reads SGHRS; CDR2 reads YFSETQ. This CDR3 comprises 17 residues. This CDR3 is CASSLARGREASHEQFF. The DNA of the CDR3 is TGCGCCAGCAGCTTGGCCAGGGGGCGGGAGGCTTCCCATGAGCAGTTCTTC.

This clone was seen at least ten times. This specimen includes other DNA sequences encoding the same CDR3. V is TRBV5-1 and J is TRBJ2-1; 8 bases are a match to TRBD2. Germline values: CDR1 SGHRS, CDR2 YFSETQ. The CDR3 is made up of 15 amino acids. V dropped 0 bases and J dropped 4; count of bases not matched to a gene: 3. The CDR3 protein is CASSLDSGGYNEQFF. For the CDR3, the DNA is TGCGCCAGCAGCTTGGATTCGGGAGGGTACAATGAGCAGTTCTTC.

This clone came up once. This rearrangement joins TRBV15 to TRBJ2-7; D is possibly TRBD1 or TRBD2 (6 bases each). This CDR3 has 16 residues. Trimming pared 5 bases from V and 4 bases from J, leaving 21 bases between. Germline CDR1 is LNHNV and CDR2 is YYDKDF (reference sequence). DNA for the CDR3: TGTGCCACCAGCCAAGGCCTGACTAGGGGGGATTACGAGCAGTACTTC. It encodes CATSQGLTRGDYEQYF.

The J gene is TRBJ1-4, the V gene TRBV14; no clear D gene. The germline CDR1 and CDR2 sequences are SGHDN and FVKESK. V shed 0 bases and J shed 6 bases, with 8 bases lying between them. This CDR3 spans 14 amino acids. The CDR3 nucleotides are TGTGCCAGCAGCCAAGACCTGATAGATGAAAAACTGTTTTTT. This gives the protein CASSQDLIDEKLFF.

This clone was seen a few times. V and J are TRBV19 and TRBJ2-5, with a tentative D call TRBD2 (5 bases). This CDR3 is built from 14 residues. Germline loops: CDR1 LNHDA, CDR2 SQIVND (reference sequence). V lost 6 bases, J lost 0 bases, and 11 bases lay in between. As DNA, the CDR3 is TGTGCCAGTAGGAGGGAAGCGTACCAAGAGACCCAGTACTTC. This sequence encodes CASRREAYQETQYF. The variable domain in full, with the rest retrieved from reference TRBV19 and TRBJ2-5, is DGGITQSPKYLFRKEGQNVTLSCEQNLNHDAMYWYRQDPGQGLRLIYYSQIVNDFQKGDIAEGYSVSREKKESFPLTVTSAQKNPTAFYLCASRREAYQETQYFGPGTRLLVL.

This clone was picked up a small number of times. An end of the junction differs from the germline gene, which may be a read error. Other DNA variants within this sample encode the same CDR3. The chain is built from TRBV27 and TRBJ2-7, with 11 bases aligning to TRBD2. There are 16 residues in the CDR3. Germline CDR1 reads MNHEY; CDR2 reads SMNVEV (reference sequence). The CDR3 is CASSSLTSGISHEQYF. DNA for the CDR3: TGTGCCAGCAGTTCCCTGACTAGCGGGATCTCCCACGAGCAGTACTTC.

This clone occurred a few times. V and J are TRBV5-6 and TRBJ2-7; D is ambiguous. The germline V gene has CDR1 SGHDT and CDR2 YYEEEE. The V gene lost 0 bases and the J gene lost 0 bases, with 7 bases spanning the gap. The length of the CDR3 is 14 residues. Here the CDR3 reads CASSLGWGSYEQYF. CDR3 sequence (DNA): TGTGCCAGCAGCTTGGGATGGGGCTCCTACGAGCAGTACTTC. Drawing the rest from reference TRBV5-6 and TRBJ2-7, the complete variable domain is DAGVTQSPTHLIKTRGQQVTLRCSPKSGHDTVSWYQQALGQGPQFIFQYYEEEERQRGNFPDRFSGHQFPNYSSELNVNALLLGDSALYLCASSLGWGSYEQYFGPGTRLTVT.

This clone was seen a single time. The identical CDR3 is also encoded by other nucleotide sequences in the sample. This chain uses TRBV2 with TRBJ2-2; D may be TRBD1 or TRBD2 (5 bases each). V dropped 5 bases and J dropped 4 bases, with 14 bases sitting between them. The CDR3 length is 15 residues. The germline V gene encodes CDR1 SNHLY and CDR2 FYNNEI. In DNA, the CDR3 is TGTGCCAGCAGTTCGGGGCTTGCGGGCACCGGGGAGCTGTTTTTT. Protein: CASSSGLAGTGELFF.

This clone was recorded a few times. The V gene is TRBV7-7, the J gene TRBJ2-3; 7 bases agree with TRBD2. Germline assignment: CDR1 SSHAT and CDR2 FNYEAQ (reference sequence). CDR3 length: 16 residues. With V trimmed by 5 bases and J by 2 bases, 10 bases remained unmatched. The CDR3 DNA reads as TGTGCCAGCAGCCCTGCGACTAGCCGTGACACAGATACGCAGTATTTT. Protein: CASSPATSRDTDTQYF.

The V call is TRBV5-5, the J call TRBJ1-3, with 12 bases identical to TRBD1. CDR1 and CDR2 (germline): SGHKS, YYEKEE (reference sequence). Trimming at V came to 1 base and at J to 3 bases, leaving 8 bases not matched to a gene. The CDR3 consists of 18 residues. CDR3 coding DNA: TGTGCCAGCAGCTTGACCGGGACAGGGGGCTCTCGTGGAAACACCATATATTTT. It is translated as CASSLTGTGGSRGNTIYF.

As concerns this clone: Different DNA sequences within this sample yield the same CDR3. CDR3 bases: TGTGCCAGCAGTTACTCTCGCAATCAGCCCCAGCATTTT. Translated, it gives CASSYSRNQPQHF. This chain connects TRBV6-5 to TRBJ1-5; D ambiguous. V was pared by 0 bases and J by 2 bases, with 2 bases between. The CDR3 sequence is 13 residues long. Germline V gene data show CDR1 as MNHEY and CDR2 as SVGAGI.

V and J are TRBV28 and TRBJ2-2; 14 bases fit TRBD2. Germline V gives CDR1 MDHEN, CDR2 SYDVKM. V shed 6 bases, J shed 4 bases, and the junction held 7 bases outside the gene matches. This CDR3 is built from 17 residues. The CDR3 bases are TGTGCCAGCAGCCCGGGACTAGCGGGAGTTTTCACCGGGGAGCTGTTTTTT. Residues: CASSPGLAGVFTGELFF. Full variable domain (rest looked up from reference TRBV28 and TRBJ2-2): DVKVTQSSRYLVKRTGEKVFLECVQDMDHENMFWYRQDPGLGLRLIYFSYDVKMKEKGDIPEGYSVSREKKERFSLILESASTNQTSMYLCASSPGLAGVFTGELFFGEGSRLTVL.

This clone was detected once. The CDR3 region is CASAAYSGTETQYF. CDR3 DNA sequence: TGTGCCAGCGCAGCTTATTCAGGGACAGAGACCCAGTACTTC. The rearrangement joins TRBV11-2 to TRBJ2-5, with D perhaps assigned TRBD1 or TRBD2 (5 bases each). The CDR3 is 14 residues long. The V and J ends lost 8 bases and 4 bases respectively, with 17 bases between them. Germline CDR1 is SGHAT and CDR2 is FQNNGV.

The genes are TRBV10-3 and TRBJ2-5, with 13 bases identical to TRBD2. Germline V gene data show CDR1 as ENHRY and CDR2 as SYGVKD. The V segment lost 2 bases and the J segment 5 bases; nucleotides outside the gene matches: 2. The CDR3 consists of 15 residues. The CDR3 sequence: CAISETSGRGETQYF. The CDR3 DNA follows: TGTGCCATCAGTGAGACTAGCGGGAGGGGGGAGACCCAGTACTTC.

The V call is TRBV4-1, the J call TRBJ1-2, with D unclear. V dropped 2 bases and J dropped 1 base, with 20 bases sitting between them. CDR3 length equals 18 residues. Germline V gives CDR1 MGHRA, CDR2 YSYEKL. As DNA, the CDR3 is TGCGCCAGCAGCCAACAGATGTCAGCCTTTGCTTTTAACTATGGCTACACCTTC. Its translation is CASSQQMSAFAFNYGYTF.